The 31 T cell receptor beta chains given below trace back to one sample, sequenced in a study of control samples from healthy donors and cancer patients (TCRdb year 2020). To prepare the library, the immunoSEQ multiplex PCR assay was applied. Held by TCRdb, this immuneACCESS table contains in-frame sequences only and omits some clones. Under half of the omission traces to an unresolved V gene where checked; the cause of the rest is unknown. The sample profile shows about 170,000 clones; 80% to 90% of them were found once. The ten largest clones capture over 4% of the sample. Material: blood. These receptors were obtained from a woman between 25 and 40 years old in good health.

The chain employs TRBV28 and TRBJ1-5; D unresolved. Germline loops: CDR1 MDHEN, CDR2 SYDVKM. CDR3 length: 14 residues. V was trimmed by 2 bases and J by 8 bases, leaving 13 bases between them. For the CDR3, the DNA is TGTGCCAGCAGTTTACCCGCAAGAGTCGAGCCCCAGCATTTT. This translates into CASSLPARVEPQHF.

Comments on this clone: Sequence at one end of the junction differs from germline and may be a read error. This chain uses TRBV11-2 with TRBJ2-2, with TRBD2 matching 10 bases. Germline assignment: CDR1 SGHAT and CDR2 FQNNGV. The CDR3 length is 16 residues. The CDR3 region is CTSSTLAGEFTGELFF. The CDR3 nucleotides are TGTACCAGCAGCACCCTAGCGGGAGAGTTTACCGGGGAGCTGTTTTTT.

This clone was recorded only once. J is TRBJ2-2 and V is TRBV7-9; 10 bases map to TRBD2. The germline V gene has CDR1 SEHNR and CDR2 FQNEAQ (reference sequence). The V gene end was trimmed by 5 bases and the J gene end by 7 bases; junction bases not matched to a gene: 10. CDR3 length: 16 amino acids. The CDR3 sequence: CASSPPLAGVNGELFF. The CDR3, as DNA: TGTGCCAGCAGCCCCCCCCTAGCGGGAGTGAACGGGGAGCTGTTTTTT.

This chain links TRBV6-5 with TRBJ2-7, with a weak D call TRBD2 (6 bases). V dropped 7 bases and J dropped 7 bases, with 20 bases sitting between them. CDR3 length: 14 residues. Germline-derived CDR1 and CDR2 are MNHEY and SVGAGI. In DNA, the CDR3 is TGTGCCAGCAATTGGCAAGGGGCGGGATGGGAGCAGTACTTC. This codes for CASNWQGAGWEQYF.

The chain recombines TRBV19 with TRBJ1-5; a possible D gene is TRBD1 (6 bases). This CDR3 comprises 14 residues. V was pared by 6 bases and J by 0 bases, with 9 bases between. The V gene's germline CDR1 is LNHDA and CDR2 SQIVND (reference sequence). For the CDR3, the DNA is TGTGCCAGTAGGACAGGTCATAGCAATCAGCCCCAGCATTTT. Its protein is CASRTGHSNQPQHF.

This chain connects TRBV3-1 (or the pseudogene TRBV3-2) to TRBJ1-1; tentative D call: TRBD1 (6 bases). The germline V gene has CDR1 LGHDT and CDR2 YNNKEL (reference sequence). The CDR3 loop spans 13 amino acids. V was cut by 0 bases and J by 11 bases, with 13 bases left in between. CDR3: CASSQDPRGVAFF. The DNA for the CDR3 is TGTGCCAGCAGCCAAGATCCGAGGGGGGTGGCTTTCTTT.

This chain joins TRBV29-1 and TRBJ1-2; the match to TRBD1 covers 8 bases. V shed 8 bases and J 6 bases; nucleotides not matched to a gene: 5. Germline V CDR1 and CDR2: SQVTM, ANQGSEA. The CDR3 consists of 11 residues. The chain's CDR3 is CSTRTGHGYTF. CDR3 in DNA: TGCAGCACCCGGACAGGGCATGGCTACACCTTC. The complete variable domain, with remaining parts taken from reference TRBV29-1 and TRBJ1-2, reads SAVISQKPSRDICQRGTSLTIQCQVDSQVTMMFWYRQQPGQSLTLIATANQGSEATYESGFVIDKFPISRPNLTFSTLTVSNMSPEDSSIYLCSTRTGHGYTFGSGTRLTVV.

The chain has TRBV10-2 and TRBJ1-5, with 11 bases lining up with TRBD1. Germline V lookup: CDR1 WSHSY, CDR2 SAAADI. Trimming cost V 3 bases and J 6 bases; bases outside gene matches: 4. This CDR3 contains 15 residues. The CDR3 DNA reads TGCGCCAGCAGTGAAAGGACAGGGGGCGGTCAGCCCCAGCATTTT. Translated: CASSERTGGGQPQHF.

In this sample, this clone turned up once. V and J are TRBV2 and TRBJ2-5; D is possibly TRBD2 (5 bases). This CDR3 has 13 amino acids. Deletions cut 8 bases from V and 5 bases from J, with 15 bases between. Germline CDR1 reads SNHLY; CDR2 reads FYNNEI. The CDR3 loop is CASHGNPGETQYF. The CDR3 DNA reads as TGTGCCAGCCATGGTAACCCGGGGGAGACCCAGTACTTC.

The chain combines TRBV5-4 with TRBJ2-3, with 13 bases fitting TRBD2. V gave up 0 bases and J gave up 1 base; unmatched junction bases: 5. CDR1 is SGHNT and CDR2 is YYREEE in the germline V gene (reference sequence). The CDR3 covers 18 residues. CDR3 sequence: CASSLGLAGGAGTDTQYF. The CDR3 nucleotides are TGTGCCAGCAGCTTGGGACTAGCGGGAGGTGCGGGCACAGATACGCAGTATTTT.

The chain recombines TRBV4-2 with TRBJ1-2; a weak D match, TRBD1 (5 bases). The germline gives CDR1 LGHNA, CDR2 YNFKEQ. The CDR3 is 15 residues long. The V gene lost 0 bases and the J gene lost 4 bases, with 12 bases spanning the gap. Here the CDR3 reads CASSQDLGLSYGYTF. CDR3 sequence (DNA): TGTGCCAGCAGCCAAGATCTGGGGCTTTCCTATGGCTACACCTTC.

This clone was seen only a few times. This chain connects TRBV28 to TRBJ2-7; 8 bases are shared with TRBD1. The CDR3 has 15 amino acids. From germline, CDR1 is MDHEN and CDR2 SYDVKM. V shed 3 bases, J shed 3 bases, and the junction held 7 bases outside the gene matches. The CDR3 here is CASSFGQGGDYEQYF. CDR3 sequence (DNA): TGTGCCAGCAGTTTTGGACAGGGTGGTGACTACGAGCAGTACTTC.

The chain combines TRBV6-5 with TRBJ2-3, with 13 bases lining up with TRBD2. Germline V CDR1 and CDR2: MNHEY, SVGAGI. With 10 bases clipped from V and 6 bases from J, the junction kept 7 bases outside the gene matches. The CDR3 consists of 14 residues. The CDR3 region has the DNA TGTGCCAACGGAGGACTAGCGGGGGCGGATACGCAGTATTTT. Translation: CANGGLAGADTQYF.

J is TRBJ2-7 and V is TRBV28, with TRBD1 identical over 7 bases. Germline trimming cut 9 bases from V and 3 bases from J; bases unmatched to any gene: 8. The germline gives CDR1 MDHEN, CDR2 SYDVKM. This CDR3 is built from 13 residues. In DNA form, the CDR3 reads TGTGCCAGTTGGAGTCGACAGGGCTACGAGCAGTACTTC. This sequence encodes CASWSRQGYEQYF.

The CDR3 loop is CASSTLQEKAKNIQYF. In DNA, the CDR3 is TGTGCCAGCAGCACCCTACAAGAAAAAGCCAAAAACATTCAGTACTTC. The V gene is TRBV21-1, the J gene TRBJ2-4. TRBV21-1 is flagged as a pseudogene. The CDR3 is made up of 16 amino acids.

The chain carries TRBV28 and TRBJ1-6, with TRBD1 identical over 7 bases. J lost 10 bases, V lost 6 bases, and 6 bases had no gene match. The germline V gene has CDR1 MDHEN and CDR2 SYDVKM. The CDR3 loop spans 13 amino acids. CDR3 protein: CASRTTGESPLHF. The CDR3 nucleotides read TGTGCCAGCAGAACTACAGGGGAATCACCCCTCCACTTT.

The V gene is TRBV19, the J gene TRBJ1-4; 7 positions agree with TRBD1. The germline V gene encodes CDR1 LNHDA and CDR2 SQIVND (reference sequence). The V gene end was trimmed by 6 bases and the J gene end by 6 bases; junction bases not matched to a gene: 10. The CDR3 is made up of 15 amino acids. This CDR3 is CASRKWDREDEKLFF. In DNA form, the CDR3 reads TGTGCCAGTAGGAAATGGGACAGAGAAGATGAAAAACTGTTTTTT.

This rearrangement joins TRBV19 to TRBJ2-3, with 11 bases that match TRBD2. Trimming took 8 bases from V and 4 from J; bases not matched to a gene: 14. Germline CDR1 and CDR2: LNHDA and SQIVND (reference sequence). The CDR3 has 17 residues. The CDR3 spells CASGRVFSGRASDTQYF. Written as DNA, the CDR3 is TGTGCCAGTGGGAGAGTTTTTAGCGGGAGGGCCTCAGATACGCAGTATTTT.

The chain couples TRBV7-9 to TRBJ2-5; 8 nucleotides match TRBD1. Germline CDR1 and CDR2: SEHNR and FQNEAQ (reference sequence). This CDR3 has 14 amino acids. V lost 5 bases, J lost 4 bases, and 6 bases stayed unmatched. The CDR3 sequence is CASSPSTGAETQYF. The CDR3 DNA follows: TGTGCCAGCAGCCCGTCGACAGGGGCAGAGACCCAGTACTTC.

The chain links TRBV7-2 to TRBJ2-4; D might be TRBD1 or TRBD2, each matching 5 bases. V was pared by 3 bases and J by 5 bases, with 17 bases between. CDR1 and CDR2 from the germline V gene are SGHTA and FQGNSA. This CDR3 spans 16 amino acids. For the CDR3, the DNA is TGTGCCAGCAGCTTTGCCGGGACCCCGGGGCAAAACATTCAGTACTTC. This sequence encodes CASSFAGTPGQNIQYF.

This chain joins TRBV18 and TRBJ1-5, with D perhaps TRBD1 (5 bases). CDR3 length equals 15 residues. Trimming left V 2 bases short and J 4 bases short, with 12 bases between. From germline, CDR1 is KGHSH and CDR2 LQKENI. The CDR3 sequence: CASSPRGAENQPQHF. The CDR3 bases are TGTGCCAGCTCACCAAGAGGGGCCGAGAATCAGCCCCAGCATTTT.

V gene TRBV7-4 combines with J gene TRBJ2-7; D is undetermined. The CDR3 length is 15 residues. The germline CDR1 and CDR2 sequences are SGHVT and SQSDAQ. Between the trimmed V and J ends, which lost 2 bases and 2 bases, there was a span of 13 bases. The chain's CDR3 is CASSLTSYRPYEQYV. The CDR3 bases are TGTGCCAGCAGCTTAACATCTTATAGACCCTACGAGCAGTACGTC.

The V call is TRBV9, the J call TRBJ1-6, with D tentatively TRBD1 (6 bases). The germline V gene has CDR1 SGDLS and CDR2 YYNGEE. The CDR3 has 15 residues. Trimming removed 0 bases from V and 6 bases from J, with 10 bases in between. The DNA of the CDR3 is TGTGCCAGCAGCGTAGAGGGGGGGACTAATTCACCCCTCCACTTT. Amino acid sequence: CASSVEGGTNSPLHF.

The CDR3 DNA reads TGTGCCAGCAGCCAAGATCTGGAGGGTGAGCAGTTCTTC. This gives the protein CASSQDLEGEQFF. V usage is TRBV14 and J usage is TRBJ2-1, with D possibly TRBD2 on 6 matching bases. Germline V gives CDR1 SGHDN, CDR2 FVKESK. This CDR3 has 13 residues. V shed 0 bases and J shed 9 bases, with 9 bases lying between them.

Here the CDR3 DNA reads TGTGCCAGCAGCGGGAAGGGACCCGGGCCAAAAGAGACCCAGTACTTC. It codes for CASSGKGPGPKETQYF. The rearrangement links TRBV11-2 to TRBJ2-5; perhaps D is TRBD1 or TRBD2 (5 bases each). Germline V gives CDR1 SGHAT, CDR2 FQNNGV. The CDR3 runs to 16 residues. The V and J ends lost 5 bases and 3 bases respectively, with 19 bases between them.

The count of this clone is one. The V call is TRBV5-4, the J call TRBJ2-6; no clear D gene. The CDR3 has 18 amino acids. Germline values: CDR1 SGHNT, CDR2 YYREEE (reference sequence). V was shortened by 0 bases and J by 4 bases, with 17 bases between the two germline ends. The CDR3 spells CASSLAGGPSRGANVLTF. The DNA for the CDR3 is TGTGCCAGCAGCTTGGCCGGTGGCCCGTCGAGGGGGGCCAACGTCCTGACTTTC.

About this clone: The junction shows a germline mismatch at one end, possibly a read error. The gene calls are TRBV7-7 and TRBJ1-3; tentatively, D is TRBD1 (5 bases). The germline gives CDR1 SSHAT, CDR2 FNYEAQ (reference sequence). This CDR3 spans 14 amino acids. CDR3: CASSPGTGGNTIYF. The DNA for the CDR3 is TGTGCTAGCAGCCCTGGGACCGGTGGAAACACCATATATTTT.

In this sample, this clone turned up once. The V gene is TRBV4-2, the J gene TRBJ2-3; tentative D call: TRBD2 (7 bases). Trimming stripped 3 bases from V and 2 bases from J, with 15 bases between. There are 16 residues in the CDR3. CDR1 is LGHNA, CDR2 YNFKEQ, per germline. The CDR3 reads CASSQAGGPHTDTQYF. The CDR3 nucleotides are TGTGCCAGCAGCCAGGCCGGGGGGCCCCACACAGATACGCAGTATTTT.

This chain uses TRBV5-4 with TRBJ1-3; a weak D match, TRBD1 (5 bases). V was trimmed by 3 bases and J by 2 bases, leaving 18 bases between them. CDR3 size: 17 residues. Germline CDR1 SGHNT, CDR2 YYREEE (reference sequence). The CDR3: CASSSTGNRKPGNTIYF. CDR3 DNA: TGTGCCAGCAGCTCAACAGGTAACAGGAAGCCTGGAAACACCATATATTTT.

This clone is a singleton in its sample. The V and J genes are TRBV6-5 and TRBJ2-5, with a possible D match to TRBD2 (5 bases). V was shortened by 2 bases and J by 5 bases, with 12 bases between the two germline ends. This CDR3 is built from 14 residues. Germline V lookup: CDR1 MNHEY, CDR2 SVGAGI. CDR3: CASSYDIRGETQYF. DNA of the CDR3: TGTGCCAGCAGTTACGACATCCGAGGGGAGACCCAGTACTTC.

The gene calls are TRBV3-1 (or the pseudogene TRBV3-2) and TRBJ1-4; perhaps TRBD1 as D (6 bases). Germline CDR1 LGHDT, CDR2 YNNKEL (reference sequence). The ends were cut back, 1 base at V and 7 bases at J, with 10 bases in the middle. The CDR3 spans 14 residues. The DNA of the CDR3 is TGTGCCAGCAGCCAAGGAGGGGGTAGTGAAAAACTGTTTTTT. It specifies CASSQGGGSEKLFF.